This T cell receptor beta chain came from a study of draining lymph node invasion in breast cancer (TCRdb year 2020). For the wider study: Metastasis in lymph nodes was diagnosed using histology and cytokeratin immunohistochemistry and was confirmed with EpCAM/CD45 flow cytometry. Across breast cancer tissues, a separate targeted assay used bulk TCR-beta CDR3 sequencing to compare sorted memory regulatory T cells with memory conventional CD4 T cells. From each patient, matched non-invaded and tumor-invaded tumor-draining lymph nodes and the primary tumor were collected, and both Treg and Tconv subsets were profiled. Lymph nodes from a handful of patients were covered by the separate targeted TCR sequencing, and for three of those patients the primary tumors were sequenced as well. Overall study results and their limits: Whether Treg conversion occurred in a given organ or whether converted Tregs recirculated between nodes and tumor could not be resolved from the data. According to the targeted TCR-seq data, Tregs appeared to be more clonally expanded than Tconvs in every tissue, and both subsets had lower diversity in tumor than in lymph nodes. Shared TCRs between Treg and Tconv subsets were considered suggestive but not proof of common clonal origin. Tracking the tumor top-100 clones was possible in just two patients. Some of the top 100 tumor clones were detected in invaded and non-invaded nodes, suggesting recirculation between tumor and draining nodes. Per tissue, roughly 12-22% of Treg TCRs were found to be shared with Tconvs, and this sharing was interpreted as suggesting peripheral Treg induction.

Library method: bulk RNA-seq. Data came from an Illumina HiSeq 2500. The paper's data handling went like this. In the separate targeted TCR-seq dataset, CDR3 sequences were extracted from raw reads and quantified using MiXCR version 2.1.5 with default parameters. TCR-beta clones in the separate targeted TCR-seq dataset were defined according to the combination of V gene, J gene and CDR3 sequence. In the separate targeted TCR-seq dataset, clones with fewer than three counts were first removed, after which only the 90% most strongly expressed clones per sample were kept. In the separate targeted TCR-seq dataset, Treg-Tconv overlap was calculated per tissue as the number of shared clones divided by the total number of Treg clones, multiplied by 100. TCRdb took the public reads, trimmed them with fastp at Q25, ran MiXCR for clone calling and kept in-frame beta chains. Rows are unified per CDR3 protein, each entry keeping the most common DNA and genes. These V and J calls originate from TCRdb's pipeline instead of the authors' own analysis. This sample comprises about 3,500 distinct CDR3 sequences, around 78% of them detected only once. Of the sample, approximately 1.8% is held by the ten largest clones.

Memory conventional CD4 T cells were sorted as CD4+ CD45RA- CD25- cells. Tumor-draining lymph nodes were classified as non-invaded or invaded according to the absence or presence of metastatic tumor cells. Before staining and sorting, a Miltenyi Pan T Cell isolation kit was used to pre-enrich the T cells. Immunohistochemistry for estrogen receptor, progesterone receptor, HER2 and Ki-67 was used to characterize primary tumors. Fresh surgical tissue was processed within a few hours after surgery by cutting into small fragments. Tissue fragments were enzymatically digested with Liberase TL plus DNase for 20 to 25 minutes and were then filtered through a 40-micrometer strainer. Sorting used a BD FACS Aria II with roughly 96-99% purity, after DAPI live/dead staining. Sorted cells were lysed in TCL buffer and RNA was purified with a Norgen Single Cell RNA purification kit including DNase treatment. V sheds 8 bases and J sheds 3 bases, leaving 18 bases between their ends. Based on the germline V gene (reference sequence), the CDR1 and CDR2 sequences are SGHAT and FQDESV. There are 15 amino acids in the CDR3, from cysteine to phenylalanine inclusive. Just CDR3 DNA is preserved here, 45 bases in frame from base 1.

This clonotype has more than one count but fewer than ten. Its recognized antigen is unknown. Base qualities are not provided; no much larger clone lies one nucleotide away. The receptor was isolated from a female donor with luminal breast cancer. Sample: sorted memory CD4+ effector T cells from a lymph node. Sample cell subset or site, as interpreted from the label and publication: CD45RA-negative sorted CD4+ T cells (memory Tconv or effector/memory Treg). Rearrangement joined TRBV11-1 to TRBJ2-3; the best D guess is TRBD2, with 5 bases matching. The CDR3 here reads CASSLPAGLTDTQYF. Here is the DNA: TGTGCCAGCTCCCTTCCGGCGGGCTTGACAGATACGCAGTATTTT.